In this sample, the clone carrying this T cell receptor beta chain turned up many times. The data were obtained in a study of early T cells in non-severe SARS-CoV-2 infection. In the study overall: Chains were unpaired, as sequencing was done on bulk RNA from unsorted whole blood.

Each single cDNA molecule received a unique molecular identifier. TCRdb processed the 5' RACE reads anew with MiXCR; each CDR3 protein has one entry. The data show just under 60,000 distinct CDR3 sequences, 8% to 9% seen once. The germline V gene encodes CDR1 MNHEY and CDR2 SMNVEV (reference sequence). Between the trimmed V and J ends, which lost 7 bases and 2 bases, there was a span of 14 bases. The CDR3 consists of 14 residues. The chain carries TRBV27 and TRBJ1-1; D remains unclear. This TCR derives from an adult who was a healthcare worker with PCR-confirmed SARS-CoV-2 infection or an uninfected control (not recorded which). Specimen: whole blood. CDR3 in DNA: TGTGCCAGCAAGGAAACGCAGAGTAACACTGAAGCTTTCTTT. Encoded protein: CASKETQSNTEAFF.